Presented here are 19 T cell receptor beta chains from one specimen sequenced in a study of CD8 T cells in ankylosing spondylitis. MiXCR was run by TCRdb on the 5' RACE reads, yielding one entry per CDR3 protein. The table shows around 150,000 distinct CDR3 sequences, with around 18% occurring only once. Sequenced material: blood, either unsorted or a sorted T cell fraction (not recorded which). The source of these receptors is a male donor with ankylosing spondylitis or in good health (not recorded which).

This clonotype was counted only a few times. The chain is built from TRBV19 and TRBJ2-2; D might be TRBD2 (5 bases). V dropped 4 bases and J dropped 3 bases, with 6 bases sitting between them. The germline gives CDR1 LNHDA, CDR2 SQIVND (reference sequence). The CDR3 is 13 amino acids. The CDR3 bases are TGTGCCAGTAGTAGGGGAGACACCGGGGAGCTGTTTTTT. Its protein is CASSRGDTGELFF.

This clonotype was counted ten times or more. This chain uses TRBV11-2 with TRBJ2-2; 7 nucleotides align to TRBD2. CDR1 and CDR2 from the germline V gene are SGHAT and FQNNGV. This CDR3 has 15 amino acids. V gave up 5 bases and J gave up 2 bases; unmatched junction bases: 5. CDR3: CASSKRTRNTGELFF. The CDR3 region has the DNA TGTGCCAGCAGCAAAAGGACTAGAAACACCGGGGAGCTGTTTTTT.

This clonotype occurred many times. This sequence joins TRBV6-5 and TRBJ2-5; D is ambiguous. The CDR3 length is 14 residues. Between the trimmed V and J ends, which lost 2 bases and 2 bases, there was a span of 9 bases. Per germline, CDR1 MNHEY and CDR2 SVGAGI. CDR3 loop: CASSYDPTQETQYF. CDR3 bases: TGTGCCAGCAGTTACGATCCAACTCAAGAGACCCAGTACTTC.

This clonotype was counted ten times or more. The rearrangement joins TRBV19 to TRBJ2-1; TRBD2 agrees at 14 bases. The CDR3 is 13 amino acids. With 8 bases clipped from V and 13 bases from J, the junction kept 7 bases outside the gene matches. Germline V lookup: CDR1 LNHDA, CDR2 SQIVND (reference sequence). The CDR3 nucleotides read TGTGCCAGTGGGGGGACTAGCGGGAGACCACAGTTCTTC. Translated: CASGGTSGRPQFF. The full variable domain, with the rest looked up from reference TRBV19 and TRBJ2-1, is DGGITQSPKYLFRKEGQNVTLSCEQNLNHDAMYWYRQDPGQGLRLIYYSQIVNDFQKGDIAEGYSVSREKKESFPLTVTSAQKNPTAFYLCASGGTSGRPQFFGPGTRLTVL.

This clonotype was recorded many times. This chain links TRBV20-1 with TRBJ1-4; D might be TRBD1 (5 bases). Between the trimmed V and J ends, which lost 6 bases and 7 bases, there was a span of 12 bases. Germline V gives CDR1 DFQATT, CDR2 SNEGSKA (reference sequence). The length of the CDR3 is 12 residues. CDR3 in DNA: TGCAGTGCCCCTCGGGGCTCTGAAAAACTGTTTTTT. Translating it yields CSAPRGSEKLFF.

The chain joins TRBV10-3 to TRBJ2-7; D could derive from TRBD1 or TRBD2 (5 bases each). V was shortened by 6 bases and J by 7 bases, with 13 bases between the two germline ends. CDR3 size: 12 residues. Per germline, CDR1 ENHRY and CDR2 SYGVKD. As DNA, the CDR3 is TGTGCCATCAGCCGGGGCCCTGAAGAGCAGTACTTC. Translation: CAISRGPEEQYF.

Only a few counts were recorded for this clonotype. At one end, the junction sequence differs from germline, possibly due to a read error. V gene TRBV5-1 combines with J gene TRBJ1-1, with D possibly TRBD1 on 5 matching bases. Germline values: CDR1 SGHRS, CDR2 YFSETQ. The CDR3 consists of 14 residues. CDR3 sequence reads: CASSASGMNTESFF. CDR3 coding DNA: TGCGCCAGCAGCGCTTCAGGGATGAACACTGAATCTTTCTTT.

This clonotype appeared many times. The chain uses TRBV4-1 and TRBJ2-3; 8 positions agree with TRBD2. The CDR3 spans 16 residues. Germline-derived CDR1 and CDR2 are MGHRA and YSYEKL. V shed 1 base, J shed 5 bases, and the junction held 8 bases outside the gene matches. CDR3 bases: TGCGCCAGCAGCCAAGTCCCAGCGGGAGCTGGAGATACGCAGTATTTT. Its translation: CASSQVPAGAGDTQYF.

J is TRBJ2-1 and V is TRBV11-2; D not certain. Germline loops: CDR1 SGHAT, CDR2 FQNNGV. CDR3 length equals 12 residues. Between the trimmed V and J ends, which lost 1 base and 11 bases, there was a span of 9 bases. The CDR3 region is CASSLGANKQFF. In nucleotides, the CDR3 is TGTGCCAGCAGCTTAGGAGCGAATAAGCAGTTCTTC. The full variable domain, rest sourced from reference TRBV11-2 and TRBJ2-1, is EAGVAQSPRYKIIEKRQSVAFWCNPISGHATLYWYQQILGQGPKLLIQFQNNGVVDDSQLPKDRFSAERLKGVDSTLKIQPAKLEDSAVYLCASSLGANKQFFGPGTRLTVL.

This clonotype was seen many times. Here the CDR3 reads CSARGPLAGIYNEQFF. As DNA, the CDR3 is TGCAGTGCTCGAGGTCCACTAGCGGGAATCTACAATGAGCAGTTCTTC. V usage is TRBV20-1 and J usage is TRBJ2-1, with TRBD2 matching 10 bases. CDR1 is DFQATT and CDR2 is SNEGSKA in the germline V gene (reference sequence). The V segment lost 5 bases and the J segment 3 bases; nucleotides outside the gene matches: 10. This CDR3 comprises 16 residues.

The V gene is TRBV7-3, the J gene TRBJ2-2, with D unresolved. V was cut by 4 bases and J by 6 bases, with 9 bases left in between. In germline, CDR1 is SGHTA, CDR2 FQGTGA. The CDR3 is 13 residues long. The CDR3 sequence is CASSSLSAGELFF. The CDR3 region has the DNA TGTGCCAGCAGCTCCCTTTCCGCCGGGGAGCTGTTTTTT.

This chain joins TRBV29-1 and TRBJ2-5, with 11 bases lining up with TRBD2. Germline CDR1 reads SQVTM; CDR2 reads ANQGSEA. J gave up 2 bases and V 4 bases, and 3 bases lay outside the gene matches. The CDR3 runs 14 residues. As DNA, the CDR3 is TGCAGCGTTGGGGGACTAGCGGCACAAGAGACCCAGTACTTC. It specifies CSVGGLAAQETQYF.

This clonotype has ten or more counts. The rearrangement joins TRBV28 to TRBJ1-4, with 8 bases aligning to TRBD1. The CDR3 is 13 residues long. Germline trimming cut 10 bases from V and 8 bases from J; bases unmatched to any gene: 9. Germline V gene lookup returns CDR1 MDHEN and CDR2 SYDVKM. CDR3: CATKDRGSEKLFF. The CDR3 DNA is TGTGCCACCAAAGACAGGGGTTCCGAAAAACTGTTTTTT.

The chain carries TRBV7-4 and TRBJ2-5, with 12 bases that match TRBD2. J lost 5 bases, V lost 5 bases, and 18 bases had no gene match. Germline lookup yields CDR1 SGHVT and CDR2 SQSDAQ. The CDR3 loop spans 19 amino acids. The CDR3 protein is CASSKGTLAGGPFTETQYF. The DNA of the CDR3 is TGTGCCAGCAGCAAAGGGACGCTAGCGGGAGGGCCTTTTACTGAGACCCAGTACTTC. The complete variable domain, with remaining parts taken from reference TRBV7-4 and TRBJ2-5, reads GAGVSQSPRYKVAKRGRDVALRCDSISGHVTLYWYRQTLGQGSEVLTYSQSDAQRDKSGRPSGRFSAERPERSVSTLKIQRTEQGDSAVYLCASSKGTLAGGPFTETQYFGPGTRLLVL.

This clonotype was seen many times. The V and J genes are TRBV20-1 and TRBJ2-1; D remains unclear. The CDR3 loop spans 14 amino acids. Germline-derived CDR1 and CDR2 are DFQATT and SNEGSKA (reference sequence). Trimming removed 7 bases from V and 3 bases from J, with 16 bases in between. DNA of the CDR3: TGCAGTGGAGATGGGCGGAGATTCTACAATGAGCAGTTCTTC. This gives the protein CSGDGRRFYNEQFF.

This clonotype was counted at least ten times. V usage is TRBV5-1 and J usage is TRBJ2-4; 7 positions agree with TRBD1. The CDR3 extends over 14 amino acids. CDR1 and CDR2 (germline): SGHRS, YFSETQ. The ends lost 3 bases at V and 6 bases at J; junction bases unmatched: 6. The CDR3 loop is CASSSGQDLNIQYF. The DNA for the CDR3 is TGCGCCAGCAGCTCTGGACAGGACTTAAACATTCAGTACTTC.

This chain uses TRBV7-3 with TRBJ2-1, with TRBD2 as a possible D gene (5 bases). The germline gives CDR1 SGHTA, CDR2 FQGTGA. V gave up 2 bases and J gave up 7 bases, with 6 bases separating them. CDR3 length: 12 amino acids. CDR3 protein: CASSLPGNEQFF. The DNA of the CDR3 is TGTGCCAGCAGCTTACCGGGGAATGAGCAGTTCTTC.

The CDR3, as DNA: TGTGCCATCAGTGAGTCGGAAGCCTTCTCTGGAAACACCATATATTTT. This sequence encodes CAISESEAFSGNTIYF. The gene calls are TRBV10-3 and TRBJ1-3; no definite D call. V lost 0 bases and J lost 0, with 9 bases in between. CDR3 length: 16 residues. Per the germline V gene, CDR1 is ENHRY and CDR2 is SYGVKD.

The chain carries TRBV5-1 and TRBJ2-2; 8 bases line up with TRBD2. The V segment lost 4 bases and the J segment 4 bases; nucleotides outside the gene matches: 6. Germline V gives CDR1 SGHRS, CDR2 YFSETQ. The CDR3 spans 15 residues. The CDR3 DNA is TGCGCCAGCAGCCCCGGACTAGCAACCACCGGGGAGCTGTTTTTT. Translated: CASSPGLATTGELFF. The variable domain in full, with the rest retrieved from reference TRBV5-1 and TRBJ2-2, is KAGVTQTPRYLIKTRGQQVTLSCSPISGHRSVSWYQQTPGQGLQFLFEYFSETQRNKGNFPGRFSGRQFSNSRSEMNVSTLELGDSALYLCASSPGLATTGELFFGEGSRLTVL.